The rows below give T cell receptor beta chains drawn from one sample of a study of prognosis after radiotherapy for stage I lung cancer. TCRdb called the multiplex PCR reads again in MiXCR, with one record for every CDR3 protein. Seen here are some 60,000 distinct CDR3 sequences, around a quarter observed once, and the top ten hold 7.5%. The specimen was PBMCs, collected before or after stereotactic body radiation therapy (not recorded which). These receptors came from a donor aged 50 or older with non-small cell lung cancer. Both conserved end residues are part of each CDR3. Fields, in order: J gene, clone size, V gene, D gene, CDR3 DNA, CDR3 protein. A D gene is named only where the DNA matches it firmly. Size tells how often a clone was seen (once, few, many) or the class of an expanded clone, and some rows leave it out.

J gene: TRBJ2-5
clone size: many
V gene: TRBV20-1
D gene: NA
CDR3 DNA: TGCAGTGCTAGTAGGAACGCCCAGTACTTC
CDR3 protein: CSASRNAQYF

J gene: TRBJ2-7
clone size: many
V gene: TRBV4-2
D gene: TRBD1
CDR3 DNA: TGTGCCAGCAGCCAGTTAGGCGGGACAGGGGCGAAAGAGCAGTACTTC
CDR3 protein: CASSQLGGTGAKEQYF

J gene: TRBJ2-3
clone size: many
V gene: TRBV15
D gene: TRBD2
CDR3 DNA: TGTGCCACCAGCGGCCTCGGGCTAGCGGGGAGCACAGATACGCAGTATTTT
CDR3 protein: CATSGLGLAGSTDTQYF

J gene: TRBJ2-5
clone size: NA
V gene: TRBV19
D gene: TRBD2
CDR3 DNA: TGTGCCAGTAGTATTAGTTATCCTAGCGGGGGTCAGGAGAACCAGTACTTC
CDR3 protein: CASSISYPSGGQENQYF

J gene: TRBJ1-6
clone size: many
V gene: TRBV3-1
D gene: NA
CDR3 DNA: TGTGCCAGCAGCCGACCGATGGGGGCCTCCTATAATTCACCCCTCCACTTT
CDR3 protein: CASSRPMGASYNSPLHF

J gene: TRBJ1-5
clone size: many
V gene: TRBV20-1
D gene: NA
CDR3 DNA: TGCAGTGCTAGCGGTGGGAGCAATCAGCCCCAGCATTTT
CDR3 protein: CSASGGSNQPQHF

J gene: TRBJ1-1
clone size: once
V gene: TRBV29-1
D gene: TRBD1
CDR3 DNA: TGCAGCGTAAACAGGGGGTTCGACACTGAAGCTTTCTTT
CDR3 protein: CSVNRGFDTEAFF

J gene: TRBJ1-1
clone size: many
V gene: TRBV19
D gene: NA
CDR3 DNA: TGTGCCAGTAGATGGGAGGAGCGTACTGAAGCTTTCTTT
CDR3 protein: CASRWEERTEAFF

J gene: TRBJ1-1
clone size: many
V gene: TRBV19
D gene: TRBD1
CDR3 DNA: TGTGCCAGTACTACAGACAGGGGGTCAGCTTTCTTT
CDR3 protein: CASTTDRGSAFF

J gene: TRBJ1-6
clone size: many
V gene: TRBV4-2
D gene: NA
CDR3 DNA: TGTGCCAGCAGCCAAGAGGGGATTCCTTCACCCCTCCACTTT
CDR3 protein: CASSQEGIPSPLHF

J gene: TRBJ1-6
clone size: many
V gene: TRBV20-1
D gene: TRBD1
CDR3 DNA: TGCAGTGCTAGAGTTTTGACAGGGGGCGGGAATTCACCCCTCCACTTT
CDR3 protein: CSARVLTGGGNSPLHF

J gene: TRBJ1-1
clone size: many
V gene: TRBV6-1
D gene: NA
CDR3 DNA: TGTGCCAGCAGTCGCCCCGGGCCAAGCGACACTGAAGCTTTCTTT
CDR3 protein: CASSRPGPSDTEAFF

J gene: TRBJ1-5
clone size: many
V gene: TRBV27
D gene: NA
CDR3 DNA: TGTGCCAGCAGAAAGACAGAGAATCAGCCCCAGCATTTT
CDR3 protein: CASRKTENQPQHF

J gene: TRBJ1-2
clone size: many
V gene: TRBV4-1
D gene: NA
CDR3 DNA: TGCGCCAGCAGCCAAGACGATGGAGTAGATGGCTACACCTTC
CDR3 protein: CASSQDDGVDGYTF

J gene: TRBJ2-1
clone size: many
V gene: TRBV13
D gene: TRBD1
CDR3 DNA: TGTGCCAGCAGCTTACCTCCGGACAGGGGGCGCGGGTACAATGAGCAGTTCTTC
CDR3 protein: CASSLPPDRGRGYNEQFF

J gene: TRBJ2-2
clone size: many
V gene: TRBV7-2
D gene: NA
CDR3 DNA: TGTGCCACCTCTAGGGAGGACACCGGGGAGCTGTTTTTT
CDR3 protein: CATSREDTGELFF

J gene: TRBJ2-7
clone size: NA
V gene: TRBV6-1
D gene: TRBD1
CDR3 DNA: TGTGCCAGCAGACAGACAGGGGGCACATACTACGAGCAGTACTTC
CDR3 protein: CASRQTGGTYYEQYF

J gene: TRBJ1-2
clone size: many
V gene: TRBV3-1
D gene: NA
CDR3 DNA: TGTGCCAGCAGCAAGGGGTCCGGAAGGGGCAACTATGGCTACACCTTC
CDR3 protein: CASSKGSGRGNYGYTF

J gene: TRBJ2-1
clone size: once
V gene: TRBV7-2
D gene: NA
CDR3 DNA: TGTGCCAGCAGCTTCTCTCTCGGGGGAAACAATGAGCAGTTCTTC
CDR3 protein: CASSFSLGGNNEQFF

J gene: TRBJ2-7
clone size: many
V gene: TRBV7-8
D gene: TRBD2
CDR3 DNA: TGTGCCAGCAGCCCACTAGCGGGGGCAACACGCTCTAACCCCAACTCCTACGAGCAGTACTTC
CDR3 protein: CASSPLAGATRSNPNSYEQYF

J gene: TRBJ1-5
clone size: many
V gene: TRBV20-1
D gene: NA
CDR3 DNA: TGCAGTGCTAGCTATAGGGCAGGGGATCAGCCCCAGCATTTT
CDR3 protein: CSASYRAGDQPQHF

J gene: TRBJ2-5
clone size: many
V gene: TRBV18
D gene: NA
CDR3 DNA: TGTGCCAGCTCATTCGGATACCAAGAGACCCAGTACTTC
CDR3 protein: CASSFGYQETQYF